This T cell receptor beta chain was obtained from a study of shared clonotypes between healthy human individuals. Study-wide results and caveats: Generation probability values for non-shared clonotypes were lower than those for clonotypes shared by all four donors.

The assay was immunoSEQ multiplex PCR, and TCRdb's table has in-frame clones only and misses some. Here the sample spans roughly 650,000 clones, 97% being singletons. Healthy HIV-negative adults without recent acute infections or vaccinations served as donors. Adults of Caucasian background living in Nashville, Tennessee made up all donors. In the case of this clone: Its antigen is currently unknown.

The V gene's germline CDR1 is LNHDA and CDR2 SQIVND (reference sequence). The CDR3 totals 13 residues. This clonotype originated in a woman in her 30s in good health. The gene calls are TRBV19 and TRBJ2-5; TRBD2 agrees at 7 bases. TRBJ2-7 explains the end of the DNA better; the J call may be wrong. The sequenced sample consisted of naive CD4+ T cells sorted from blood. Subset: CD45RA+ positively selected. The CDR3: CASSKTSSYEQYF. The CDR3 DNA reads as TGTGCCAGTAGTAAGACTAGCAGCTACGAGCAGTACTTC.